These 15 T cell receptor beta chains were all obtained from the same sample, sequenced in a study of preoperative IRX-2 immunotherapy in early breast cancer. Here immunoSEQ multiplex PCR was the method, and the copy in TCRdb shows in-frame clones only, minus some. The top ten clones hold under 2.5% of a sample with about 98,000 clones, roughly 85% of them seen once. Treatment defined: preoperative locoregional IRX-2 cytokine immunotherapy. The material was tumor tissue, obtained after IRX-2 immunotherapy. These receptor sequences come from a human donor with breast cancer.

The chain couples TRBV14 to TRBJ1-1; 10 bases map to TRBD1. CDR1 is SGHDN, CDR2 FVKESK, per germline. V gave up 1 base and J gave up 5 bases; unmatched junction bases: 4. The length of the CDR3 is 15 residues. CDR3 nucleotides: TGTGCCAGCAGCCAAGGGGACAGGGGAAGGACTGAAGCTTTCTTT. Amino acids: CASSQGDRGRTEAFF. The variable domain in full, completed from reference TRBV14 and TRBJ1-1, reads EAGVTQFPSHSVIEKGQTVTLRCDPISGHDNLYWYRRVMGKEIKFLLHFVKESKQDESGMPNNRFLAERTGGTYSTLKVQPAELEDSGVYFCASSQGDRGRTEAFFGQGTRLTVV.

This chain links TRBV28 with TRBJ1-3, with 7 nucleotides matching TRBD1. Per germline, CDR1 MDHEN and CDR2 SYDVKM. The CDR3 loop spans 15 amino acids. The trim removed 3 bases at V and 1 base at J, leaving 3 bases unmatched. Here the CDR3 reads CASSLEGASGNTIYF. In nucleotides, the CDR3 is TGTGCCAGCAGTTTGGAGGGGGCGTCTGGAAACACCATATATTTT.

The count of this clone is one. The V call is TRBV27, the J call TRBJ2-2; 9 nucleotides match TRBD2. Trimming took 9 bases from V and 2 from J; bases not matched to a gene: 19. Germline V gene sequence: CDR1 MNHEY, CDR2 SMNVEV (reference sequence). CDR3 length: 19 amino acids. The CDR3 DNA reads as TGTGCCAGACGTAAATGGGGGGAGACTAGCGGAGGAAACACCGGGGAGCTGTTTTTT. Its protein product is CARRKWGETSGGNTGELFF.

The rearrangement links TRBV19 to TRBJ2-1, with 13 bases that match TRBD2. Germline CDR1 reads LNHDA; CDR2 reads SQIVND (reference sequence). V was pared by 5 bases and J by 3 bases, with 16 bases of the junction left unmatched. The CDR3 runs to 20 residues. The CDR3 loop reads CASSRLAGTSGVVIYNEQFF. CDR3 coding DNA: TGTGCCAGTAGTCGCCTGGCGGGGACTAGCGGGGTGGTAATCTACAATGAGCAGTTCTTC.

The chain carries TRBV18 and TRBJ1-2; a possible D gene is TRBD1 (5 bases). The CDR3 totals 13 residues. Trimming pared 6 bases from V and 4 bases from J, leaving 12 bases between. Germline V lookup: CDR1 KGHSH, CDR2 LQKENI. The CDR3 coding sequence is TGTGCCAGCTCCGATCAGGGTACCTATGGCTACACCTTC. Its translation: CASSDQGTYGYTF.

The genes are TRBV10-3 and TRBJ2-2; D uncertain. With 2 bases removed from V and 3 bases from J, the gap between germline ends came to 7 bases. The CDR3 is 14 residues long. CDR1 is ENHRY, CDR2 SYGVKD, per germline. CDR3: CAISEALDTGELFF. DNA for the CDR3: TGTGCCATCAGTGAGGCTCTAGACACCGGGGAGCTGTTTTTT.

This clone was seen a few times. V usage is TRBV6-8 and J usage is TRBJ1-5; D might be TRBD1 (6 bases). The V gene lost 6 bases and the J gene lost 7 bases, with 16 bases spanning the gap. The CDR3 totals 14 residues. Germline V gene sequence: CDR1 MNHGY, CDR2 SAAAGT. CDR3 sequence: CASSTGTIGQPQHF. In DNA form, the CDR3 reads TGTGCCAGCAGCACCGGGACAATAGGGCAGCCCCAGCATTTT.

V gene TRBV14 combines with J gene TRBJ1-3, with 8 bases lining up with TRBD1. There are 14 residues in the CDR3. Trimming cost V 6 bases and J 4 bases; bases outside gene matches: 5. CDR1 is SGHDN, CDR2 FVKESK, per germline. The CDR3 loop reads CASRRTGNGNTIYF. As DNA, the CDR3 is TGTGCCAGCAGGCGGACAGGGAACGGAAACACCATATATTTT.

The chain combines TRBV6-8 with TRBJ1-1; possibly TRBD1 for D (5 bases). CDR1 and CDR2 (germline): MNHGY, SAAAGT. The CDR3 extends over 13 amino acids. V was clipped by 7 bases and J by 0 bases, with 9 bases between them. The CDR3 reads CASTGPMNTEAFF. The CDR3 DNA follows: TGTGCCAGCACAGGGCCAATGAACACTGAAGCTTTCTTT.

This clone appeared once. The chain joins TRBV29-1 to TRBJ1-5, with D perhaps matching TRBD1 (5 bases). CDR3 length equals 13 residues. Germline CDR1 and CDR2: SQVTM and ANQGSEA. Between the trimmed V and J ends, which lost 7 bases and 3 bases, there was a span of 13 bases. The CDR3 DNA is TGCAGCGCAGTCTTGGGGGTCAATCAGCCCCAGCATTTT. It specifies CSAVLGVNQPQHF.

This clone was detected only a few times. V gene TRBV19 combines with J gene TRBJ1-6; weak D call: TRBD1 (5 bases). The CDR3 extends over 16 amino acids. Germline CDR1 LNHDA, CDR2 SQIVND (reference sequence). V gave up 9 bases and J gave up 0 bases, with 15 bases separating them. The DNA of the CDR3 is TGTGCCAGCTCAACACGACAGAGCTCCTATAATTCACCCCTCCACTTT. Translation: CASSTRQSSYNSPLHF.

The chain carries TRBV19 and TRBJ1-5, with D uncertain. The germline V gene encodes CDR1 LNHDA and CDR2 SQIVND (reference sequence). Deletions cut 9 bases from V and 0 bases from J, with 9 bases between. The CDR3 sequence is 13 residues long. CDR3 sequence: CASQYNSNQPQHF. In DNA form, the CDR3 reads TGTGCCAGCCAATACAATAGCAATCAGCCCCAGCATTTT.

This chain uses TRBV29-1 with TRBJ2-1; D is uncertain. The CDR3 contains 21 residues. The germline CDR1 and CDR2 sequences are SQVTM and ANQGSEA. V lost 6 bases to trimming and J lost 0 bases, with 33 bases between them. Here the CDR3 reads CSVGKGWYGRPEKSSYNEQFF. DNA of the CDR3: TGCAGCGTCGGAAAGGGCTGGTACGGCCGTCCAGAGAAAAGCTCCTACAATGAGCAGTTCTTC.

This clone was picked up one time. The chain recombines TRBV19 with TRBJ2-2, with 12 bases aligning to TRBD1. The CDR3 extends over 21 amino acids. The germline CDR1 and CDR2 sequences are LNHDA and SQIVND (reference sequence). Unmatched junction bases numbered 20, after V lost 6 bases and J lost 3 bases. This CDR3 reads CASRKKSGDRGLPWYTGELFF. The DNA of the CDR3 is TGTGCCAGTAGAAAGAAATCCGGGGACAGGGGGCTTCCTTGGTACACCGGGGAGCTGTTTTTT.

This chain connects TRBV7-6 to TRBJ1-4, with D unclear. Germline V lookup: CDR1 SGHVS, CDR2 FNYEAQ. V shed 1 base and J shed 8 bases, with 17 bases lying between them. The length of the CDR3 is 16 residues. CDR3 nucleotides: TGTGCCAGCAGCTTAGTATCCACGGGAAAAGGAGAAAAACTGTTTTTT. As protein: CASSLVSTGKGEKLFF. The full variable domain, completed using reference TRBV7-6 and TRBJ1-4, is GAGVSQSPRYKVTKRGQDVALRCDPISGHVSLYWYRQALGQGPEFLTYFNYEAQQDKSGLPNDRFSAERPEGSISTLTIQRTEQRDSAMYRCASSLVSTGKGEKLFFGSGTQLSVL.